This TCR beta chain was observed in a study of T cell repertoires in cytomegalovirus infection. Study context: TCR beta signatures that were public indicated CMV infection and matching HLA type.

The CDR3 spans 15 residues. Germline V gene data show CDR1 as MNHEY and CDR2 as SMNVEV (reference sequence). The V and J ends lost 8 bases and 3 bases respectively, with 20 bases between them. TCRdb processed the reads anew with MiXCR; each CDR3 protein has one entry. The table shows approximately 550,000 distinct CDR3 sequences, with 15% to 20% occurring only once. Specimen: CD8+ T cells from PBMCs. The clonotype was recovered from a human donor in good health (CMV status not recorded). Some clones in this sample may be carry-over from other donors' samples. This chain joins TRBV27 and TRBJ2-7, with a weak D call TRBD2 (6 bases). CDR3 region: CASPLPGRTVYEQYF. CDR3 in DNA: TGTGCCAGCCCACTCCCGGGGAGGACGGTCTACGAGCAGTACTTC.